The sequence of this T cell receptor beta chain was determined in a study of PD-1 blockade in mismatch repair-deficient tumors. Across the whole study: All were previously treated, progressing patients with some twelve mismatch repair-deficient cancer types. Whole-study findings and limits: Rapid post-treatment expansion, then contraction, generally preceding radiologic response, marked tumor-resident clones.

This clone occurred a few times. What it binds is unknown. Germline V gives CDR1 LNHDA, CDR2 SQIVND (reference sequence). The V end lost 5 bases, the J end lost 0 bases, and 11 bases lay between the germline ends. The CDR3 sequence is 14 residues long. Mismatch repair deficiency was confirmed in all patients, by PCR or immunohistochemistry. The TCR-sequenced patients were a few responders to pembrolizumab. The repertoire was sequenced with immunoSEQ multiplex PCR; TCRdb's copy has only in-frame clones and lacks some. The sample shows 40,000 to 65,000 clones, approximately 84% of them seen only once. This clonotype originated in an adult with mismatch repair-deficient cancer. The material was peripheral blood, obtained around 19 weeks after starting pembrolizumab. This sequence joins TRBV19 and TRBJ2-7; no reliable D call. As DNA, the CDR3 is TGTGCCAGTAGTGTCTCCGGAAGCTCCTACGAGCAGTACTTC. Its translation: CASSVSGSSYEQYF. The full variable domain, rest sourced from reference TRBV19 and TRBJ2-7, is DGGITQSPKYLFRKEGQNVTLSCEQNLNHDAMYWYRQDPGQGLRLIYYSQIVNDFQKGDIAEGYSVSREKKESFPLTVTSAQKNPTAFYLCASSVSGSSYEQYFGPGTRLTVT.